The clone carrying this TCR beta chain is termed medium-sized. The antigen is undetermined. This record comes from a study of immune heterogeneity within non-small cell lung tumors. Study-wide context: The tumors comprised a handful of squamous cell carcinomas, about 11 non-squamous carcinomas and 1 not otherwise specified.

It was a multiplex PCR that amplified TCR beta CDR3, with 32 V and 13 J primers. TCRdb called the multiplex PCR reads again in MiXCR, with one record for every CDR3 protein. The table shows about 2,800 distinct CDR3 sequences, with about 15% occurring only once. Bulk tumor genomic DNA, 450 to 600 ng per sample, was the template. Several biopsies were collected from each primary tumor during surgery. They were spaced as far apart as possible within the tumor mass. Newly diagnosed with untreated non-small cell lung cancer, the patients underwent curative surgery. Every donor was a newly diagnosed non-small cell lung cancer patient having surgery with curative intent. Trimming removed 2 bases from V and 5 bases from J, with 7 bases in between. The length of the CDR3 is 12 residues. Germline V gene data show CDR1 as MNHEY and CDR2 as SVGAGI. General observations from the study: Local tumor mutational burden and local T-cell repertoire clonality showed a moderate significant correlation, R approximately 0.35. Identical dominant CDR3 beta clonotypes were found repeatedly across the tumor sites of a single patient, and these appeared alongside high-frequency clones that were unique to particular tumor locations.

The source material was lung tumor tissue. The chain carries TRBV6-5 and TRBJ2-7; D remains unclear. The origin of this receptor is a female donor with non-small cell lung cancer. The CDR3 sequence: CASSYDLNEQYF. CDR3 nucleotides: TGTGCCAGCAGTTACGACCTCAACGAGCAGTACTTC.